The clone carrying this T cell receptor (beta chain) has a count of ten or more. This entry comes from a study of regulatory T cells in long-lasting Graves disease. Through Arm-PCR of CDR3 regions and iRepertoire HTBI primers, TCR beta libraries were built. TCRdb itself ran the multiplex PCR reads through MiXCR, one entry per CDR3 protein. The data contain about 460,000 distinct CDR3 sequences, approximately 14% of them singletons. Regarding time point: newly diagnosed GD, antithyroid drugs for less than 3 months. After RNA was extracted from PBMCs, the TCR library was made from it. Germline CDR1 reads MDHEN; CDR2 reads SYDVKM. V shed 6 bases and J shed 3 bases, with 14 bases lying between them. The CDR3 is 14 residues long. A further study also used this sample, focusing on T cells in Graves' hyperthyroidism and ophthalmopathy.

The starting material was peripheral blood mononuclear cells (PBMCs), obtained at new diagnosis, from a patient treated with antithyroid drugs. The chain uses TRBV28 and TRBJ1-1; D is undetermined. The TCR was taken from a woman in her forties or fifties with Graves disease. The CDR3 sequence is CASRWSLQDTEAFF. The CDR3 DNA follows: TGTGCCAGCAGATGGAGTCTTCAGGACACTGAAGCTTTCTTT.